This entry concerns a single T cell receptor beta chain. Antigen specificity is unknown. A much larger clone differs by one base, so this may be a read error. No conserved phenylalanine or tryptophan is present at the end of the CDR3, so a read error is the likely explanation. V gave up 2 bases and J gave up 7 bases, with 24 bases separating them. This CDR3 region has 17 residues. Per the germline V gene, CDR1 is MNHNS and CDR2 is SASEGT. Time point indicated: patch test 1, 2 weeks after DPC sensitization. Specified treatment: therapeutic diphenylcyclopropenone sensitization with weekly scalp DPC. These data originate in a study of human T cells and chemical hapten exposure. In the library, unique molecular identifiers were attached to individual cDNA molecules. TCRdb re-derived calls from the RACE reads in MiXCR, one entry per CDR3 protein. The sample lists tens of thousands of distinct CDR3 sequences; 7.5% to 9% were seen once.

Findings of the study overall: PT1 expanded TCR numbers rose with patch test score. Following DPC sensitization, TCRs present above 1 in 1000 frequency showed no change.

The TCR sequence derives from a woman aged 25 to 39 with alopecia areata. Some clones in this sample may be carry-over from other donors' samples. This sample comprised whole blood, obtained in connection with sensitization to the hapten diphenylcyclopropenone (DPC). The rearrangement joins TRBV6-1 to TRBJ2-7; D is unclear. This CDR3 reads CASSEHRVGLGLGEQYS. The DNA of the CDR3 is TGTGCCAGCAGTGAACATCGGGTAGGTCTAGGGCTTGGAGAGCAGTACTCC.